Shown below are 10 T cell receptor beta chains from a single sample sequenced in a study of cytomegalovirus exposure and HLA in healthy donors. PCR amplification relied on 60 Vbeta primers (plus 13 Jbeta primers). Assay used: immunoSEQ multiplex PCR; TCRdb lists only in-frame clones, some missing. The data show 150,000 to 200,000 clones, 60% to 85% seen once. The source material was PBMCs. The receptors come from a woman aged 40-49 years in good health and CMV-seronegative.

The V call is TRBV9, the J call TRBJ1-1; unclear D gene. The germline V gene has CDR1 SGDLS and CDR2 YYNGEE. The CDR3 consists of 14 residues. V lost 0 bases and J lost 0, with 6 bases in between. The CDR3 sequence: CASSVAAMNTEAFF. The CDR3 coding sequence is TGTGCCAGCAGCGTAGCCGCTATGAACACTGAAGCTTTCTTT.

The V gene is TRBV7-3, the J gene TRBJ2-7; 7 nucleotides line up with TRBD1. Germline loops: CDR1 SGHTA, CDR2 FQGTGA. J gave up 1 base and V 5 bases, and 5 bases lay outside the gene matches. The CDR3 sequence is 14 residues long. Here the CDR3 DNA reads TGTGCCAGCAGCGCACAGGGGTCGTCCTACGAGCAGTACTTC. Encoded protein: CASSAQGSSYEQYF.

The rearrangement joins TRBV5-1 to TRBJ1-1, with D possibly being TRBD1 (5 bases). The V gene's germline CDR1 is SGHRS and CDR2 YFSETQ. The CDR3 contains 14 residues. Trimming shortened V by 5 bases and J by 5 bases, and 16 bases separated the two germline ends. The CDR3, as DNA: TGCGCCAGCAGTCCGGGACTTCGAAGGACTGAAGCTTTCTTT. Translation gives CASSPGLRRTEAFF.

The chain joins TRBV7-3 to TRBJ2-1, with D maybe TRBD2 (7 bases). The V and J ends lost 5 bases and 2 bases respectively, with 22 bases between them. Germline CDR1 is SGHTA and CDR2 is FQGTGA. There are 18 residues in the CDR3. For the CDR3, the DNA is TGTGCCAGCAGCCAAGGGGAAAGGGGGGGGGTCACCTACAATGAGCAGTTCTTC. It codes for CASSQGERGGVTYNEQFF. Full variable domain (rest looked up from reference TRBV7-3 and TRBJ2-1): GAGVSQTPSNKVTEKGKYVELRCDPISGHTALYWYRQSLGQGPEFLIYFQGTGAADDSGLPNDRFFAVRPEGSVSTLKIQRTERGDSAVYLCASSQGERGGVTYNEQFFGPGTRLTVL.

This clone was seen more than once but under ten times. This CDR3 is CASSPFMDTNSGNTIYF. The CDR3 coding sequence is TGTGCCAGCTCACCATTTATGGACACGAACTCTGGAAACACCATATATTTT. The chain couples TRBV18 to TRBJ1-3, with D perhaps matching TRBD1 (5 bases). The V end lost 2 bases, the J end lost 0 bases, and 14 bases lay between the germline ends. Per the germline V gene, CDR1 is KGHSH and CDR2 is LQKENI. The CDR3 runs 17 residues.

The chain recombines TRBV11-2 with TRBJ1-1; TRBD1 agrees at 8 bases. Germline loops: CDR1 SGHAT, CDR2 FQNNGV. This CDR3 comprises 16 residues. V shed 5 bases and J 0 bases; nucleotides not matched to a gene: 8. The CDR3: CASSPGGGSMNTEAFF. The CDR3 DNA reads as TGTGCCAGCAGCCCAGGGGGCGGCAGCATGAACACTGAAGCTTTCTTT.

For the CDR3, the DNA is TGTGCCAGCAATGGGGTCACAGGAGAGGCTGAGCAGTTCTTC. Protein: CASNGVTGEAEQFF. The chain couples TRBV2 to TRBJ2-1; possibly TRBD1 for D (5 bases). The CDR3 is 14 amino acids. V lost 7 bases to trimming and J lost 9 bases, with 19 bases between them. From germline, CDR1 is SNHLY and CDR2 FYNNEI.

This clone was seen only a few times. The chain couples TRBV7-6 to TRBJ1-2; perhaps TRBD1 as D (5 bases). The CDR3 sequence is 11 residues long. Germline CDR1 SGHVS, CDR2 FNYEAQ. V gave up 11 bases and J gave up 0 bases, with 7 bases separating them. CDR3 nucleotides: TGTGCCTCGGGGGCTAACTATGGCTACACCTTC. The encoded protein is CASGANYGYTF.

A few counts support this clone. This rearrangement joins TRBV15 to TRBJ2-3, with 7 nucleotides matching TRBD1. The J segment lost 4 bases and the V segment lost 4 bases, leaving 2 bases of the junction unmatched. Germline CDR1 LNHNV, CDR2 YYDKDF (reference sequence). There are 13 residues in the CDR3. CDR3 residues: CATSTGTADTQYF. CDR3 DNA: TGTGCCACCAGCACCGGGACAGCAGATACGCAGTATTTT.

The J gene is TRBJ2-3, the V gene TRBV10-1; 8 bases line up with TRBD2. Germline assignment: CDR1 WNHNN and CDR2 SYGVQD (reference sequence). The CDR3 has 15 amino acids. The V segment lost 5 bases and the J segment 5 bases; nucleotides outside the gene matches: 9. This chain's CDR3 is CASSSKRGPGDTQYF. Written as DNA, the CDR3 is TGCGCCAGCAGTTCGAAGCGGGGGCCGGGAGATACGCAGTATTTT.